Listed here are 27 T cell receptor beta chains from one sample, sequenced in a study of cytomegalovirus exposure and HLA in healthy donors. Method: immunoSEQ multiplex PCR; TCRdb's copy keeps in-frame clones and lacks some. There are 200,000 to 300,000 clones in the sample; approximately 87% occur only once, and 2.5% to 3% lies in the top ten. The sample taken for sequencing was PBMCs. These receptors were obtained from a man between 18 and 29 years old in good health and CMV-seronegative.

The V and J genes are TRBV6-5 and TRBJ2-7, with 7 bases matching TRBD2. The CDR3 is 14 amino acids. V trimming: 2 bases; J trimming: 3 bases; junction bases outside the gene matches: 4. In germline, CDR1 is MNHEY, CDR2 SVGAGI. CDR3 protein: CASSYPGGGYEQYF. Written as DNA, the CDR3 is TGTGCCAGCAGTTACCCTGGCGGGGGCTACGAGCAGTACTTC.

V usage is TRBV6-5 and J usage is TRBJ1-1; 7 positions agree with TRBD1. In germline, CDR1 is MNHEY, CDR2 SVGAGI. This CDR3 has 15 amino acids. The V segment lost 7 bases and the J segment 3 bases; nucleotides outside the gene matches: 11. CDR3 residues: CASIGRGGVHTEAFF. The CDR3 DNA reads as TGTGCCAGCATCGGACGAGGGGGCGTACACACTGAAGCTTTCTTT.

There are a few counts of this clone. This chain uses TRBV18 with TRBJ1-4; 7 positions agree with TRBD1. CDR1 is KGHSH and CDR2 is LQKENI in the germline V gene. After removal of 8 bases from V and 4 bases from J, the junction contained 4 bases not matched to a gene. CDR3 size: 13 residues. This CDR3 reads CASHRGFNEKLFF. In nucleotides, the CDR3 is TGTGCCAGCCACAGGGGTTTTAATGAAAAACTGTTTTTT.

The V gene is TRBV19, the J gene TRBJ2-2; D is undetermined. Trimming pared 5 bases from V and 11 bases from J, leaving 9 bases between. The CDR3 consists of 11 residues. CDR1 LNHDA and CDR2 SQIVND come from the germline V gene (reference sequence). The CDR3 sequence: CASSFSVELFF. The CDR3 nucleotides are TGTGCCAGTAGTTTTTCCGTAGAGCTGTTTTTT. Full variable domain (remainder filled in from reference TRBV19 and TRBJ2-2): DGGITQSPKYLFRKEGQNVTLSCEQNLNHDAMYWYRQDPGQGLRLIYYSQIVNDFQKGDIAEGYSVSREKKESFPLTVTSAQKNPTAFYLCASSFSVELFFGEGSRLTVL.

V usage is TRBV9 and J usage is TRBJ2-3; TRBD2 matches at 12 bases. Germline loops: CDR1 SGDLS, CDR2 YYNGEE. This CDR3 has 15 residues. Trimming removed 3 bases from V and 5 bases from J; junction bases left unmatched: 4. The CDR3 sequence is CASSGVGLAGDTQYF. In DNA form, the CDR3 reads TGTGCCAGCAGCGGGGTGGGACTAGCGGGAGATACGCAGTATTTT.

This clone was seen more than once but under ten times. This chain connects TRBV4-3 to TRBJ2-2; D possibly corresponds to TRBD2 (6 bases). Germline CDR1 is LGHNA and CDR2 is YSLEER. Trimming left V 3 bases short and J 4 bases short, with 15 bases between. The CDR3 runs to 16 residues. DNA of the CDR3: TGCGCCAGCAGCCAGTTCGGAGGGCCGGGCACCGGGGAGCTGTTTTTT. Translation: CASSQFGGPGTGELFF.

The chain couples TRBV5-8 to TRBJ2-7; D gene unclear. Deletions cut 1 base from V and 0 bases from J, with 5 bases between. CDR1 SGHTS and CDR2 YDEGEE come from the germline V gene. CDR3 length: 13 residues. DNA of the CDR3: TGTGCCAGCAGCTTGAGCTACTCCTACGAGCAGTACTTC. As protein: CASSLSYSYEQYF. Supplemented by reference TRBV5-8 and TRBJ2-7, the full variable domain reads EAGVTQSPTHLIKTRGQQATLRCSPISGHTSVYWYQQALGLGLQFLLWYDEGEERNRGNFPPRFSGRQFPNYSSELNVNALELEDSALYLCASSLSYSYEQYFGPGTRLTVT.

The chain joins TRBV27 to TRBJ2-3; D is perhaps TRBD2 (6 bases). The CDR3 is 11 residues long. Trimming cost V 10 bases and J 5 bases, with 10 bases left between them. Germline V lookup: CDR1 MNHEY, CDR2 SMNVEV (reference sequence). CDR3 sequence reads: CATMGGDTQYF. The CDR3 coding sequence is TGTGCCACCATGGGGGGAGATACGCAGTATTTT.

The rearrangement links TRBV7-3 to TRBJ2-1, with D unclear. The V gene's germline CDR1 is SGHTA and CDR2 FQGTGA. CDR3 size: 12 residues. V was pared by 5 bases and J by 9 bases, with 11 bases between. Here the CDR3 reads CASSPRLGEQFF. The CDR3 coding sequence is TGTGCCAGCAGCCCTCGACTCGGTGAGCAGTTCTTC. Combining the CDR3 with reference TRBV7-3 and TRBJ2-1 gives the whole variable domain GAGVSQTPSNKVTEKGKYVELRCDPISGHTALYWYRQSLGQGPEFLIYFQGTGAADDSGLPNDRFFAVRPEGSVSTLKIQRTERGDSAVYLCASSPRLGEQFFGPGTRLTVL.

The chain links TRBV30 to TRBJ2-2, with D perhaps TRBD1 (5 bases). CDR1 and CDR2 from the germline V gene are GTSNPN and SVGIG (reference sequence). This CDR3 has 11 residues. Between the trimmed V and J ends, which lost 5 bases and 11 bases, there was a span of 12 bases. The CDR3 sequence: CAWGQGEELFF. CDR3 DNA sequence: TGTGCCTGGGGACAAGGGGAAGAGCTGTTTTTT.

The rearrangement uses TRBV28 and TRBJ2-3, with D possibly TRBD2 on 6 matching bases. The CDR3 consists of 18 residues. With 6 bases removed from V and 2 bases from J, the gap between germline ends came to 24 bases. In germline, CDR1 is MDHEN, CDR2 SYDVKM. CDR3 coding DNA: TGTGCCAGCAGGCCCCGCCCGGGACTTATAACCTACACAGATACGCAGTATTTT. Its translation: CASRPRPGLITYTDTQYF.

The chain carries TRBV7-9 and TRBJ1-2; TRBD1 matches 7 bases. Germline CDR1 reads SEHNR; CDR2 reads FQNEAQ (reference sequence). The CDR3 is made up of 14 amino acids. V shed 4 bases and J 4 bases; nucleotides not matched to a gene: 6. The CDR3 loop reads CASSSQGPFYGYTF. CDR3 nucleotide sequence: TGTGCCAGCAGCTCACAGGGGCCCTTCTATGGCTACACCTTC. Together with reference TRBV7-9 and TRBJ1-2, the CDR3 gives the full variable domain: DTGVSQNPRHKITKRGQNVTFRCDPISEHNRLYWYRQTLGQGPEFLTYFQNEAQLEKSRLLSDRFSAERPKGSFSTLEIQRTEQGDSAMYLCASSSQGPFYGYTFGSGTRLTVV.

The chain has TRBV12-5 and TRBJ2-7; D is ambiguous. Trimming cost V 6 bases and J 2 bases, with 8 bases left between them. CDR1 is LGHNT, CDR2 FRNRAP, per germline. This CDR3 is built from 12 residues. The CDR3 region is CASGEDPYEQYF. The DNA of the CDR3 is TGTGCTAGTGGCGAGGATCCCTACGAGCAGTACTTC. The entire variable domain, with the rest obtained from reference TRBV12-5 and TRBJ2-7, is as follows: DARVTQTPRHKVTEMGQEVTMRCQPILGHNTVFWYRQTMMQGLELLAYFRNRAPLDDSGMPKDRFSAEMPDATLATLKIQPSEPRDSAVYFCASGEDPYEQYFGPGTRLTVT.

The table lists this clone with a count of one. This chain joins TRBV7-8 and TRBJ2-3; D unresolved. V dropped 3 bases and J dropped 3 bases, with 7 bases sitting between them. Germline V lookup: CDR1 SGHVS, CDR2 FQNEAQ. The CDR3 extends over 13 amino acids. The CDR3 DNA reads TGTGCCAGCAGCTTTCGGGTTACAGATACGCAGTATTTT. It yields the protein CASSFRVTDTQYF.

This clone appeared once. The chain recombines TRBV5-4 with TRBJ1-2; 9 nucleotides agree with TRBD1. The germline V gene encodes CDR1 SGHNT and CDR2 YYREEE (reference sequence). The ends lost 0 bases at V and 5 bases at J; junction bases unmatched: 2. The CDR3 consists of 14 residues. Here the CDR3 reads CASSLGTGVYGYTF. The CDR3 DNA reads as TGTGCCAGCAGCTTGGGGACAGGGGTATATGGCTACACCTTC.

Here the CDR3 reads CASSSTPTGGQETQYF. CDR3 DNA: TGTGCCAGCAGCTCCACCCCCACAGGGGGGCAGGAGACCCAGTACTTC. V gene TRBV7-9 combines with J gene TRBJ2-5; 8 nucleotides line up with TRBD1. This CDR3 has 16 residues. CDR1 and CDR2 (germline): SEHNR, FQNEAQ (reference sequence). V shed 4 bases, J shed 5 bases, and the junction held 12 bases outside the gene matches.

The CDR3 loop reads CASSSGTPEEQYF. The DNA for the CDR3 is TGTGCCAGTAGTTCTGGGACTCCTGAGGAGCAGTACTTC. The chain joins TRBV19 to TRBJ2-7; D is perhaps TRBD2 (6 bases). This CDR3 spans 13 amino acids. V lost 5 bases, J lost 7 bases, and 15 bases lay in between. Germline V gene sequence: CDR1 LNHDA, CDR2 SQIVND (reference sequence).

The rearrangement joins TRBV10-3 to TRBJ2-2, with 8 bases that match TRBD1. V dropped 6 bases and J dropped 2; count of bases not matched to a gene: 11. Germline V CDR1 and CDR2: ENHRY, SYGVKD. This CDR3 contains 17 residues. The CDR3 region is CAISDQVTGGNTGELFF. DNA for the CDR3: TGTGCCATCAGCGATCAAGTAACAGGGGGTAACACCGGGGAGCTGTTTTTT.

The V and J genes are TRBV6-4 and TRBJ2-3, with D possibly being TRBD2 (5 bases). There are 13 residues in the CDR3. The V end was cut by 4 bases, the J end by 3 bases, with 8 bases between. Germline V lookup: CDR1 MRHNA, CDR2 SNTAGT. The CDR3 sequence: CASSVRVTDTQYF. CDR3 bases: TGTGCCAGCAGTGTGCGGGTAACAGATACGCAGTATTTT.

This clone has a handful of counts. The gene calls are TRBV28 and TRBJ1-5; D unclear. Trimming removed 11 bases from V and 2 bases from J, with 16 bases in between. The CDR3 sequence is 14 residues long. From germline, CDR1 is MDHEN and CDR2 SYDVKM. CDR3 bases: TGTGCCTCTCTAGGAGCATGGGGCAATCAGCCCCAGCATTTT. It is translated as CASLGAWGNQPQHF.

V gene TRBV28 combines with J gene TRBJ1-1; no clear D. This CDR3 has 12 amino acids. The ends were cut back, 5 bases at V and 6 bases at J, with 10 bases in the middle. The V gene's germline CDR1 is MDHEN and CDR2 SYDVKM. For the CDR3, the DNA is TGTGCCAGCAGTCCTTCCGGTCCTGAAGCTTTCTTT. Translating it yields CASSPSGPEAFF.

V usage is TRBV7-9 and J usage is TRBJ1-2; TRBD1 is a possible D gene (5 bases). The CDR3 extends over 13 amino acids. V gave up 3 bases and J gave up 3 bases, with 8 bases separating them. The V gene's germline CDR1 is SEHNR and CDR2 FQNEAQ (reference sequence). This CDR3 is CASSFDSHYGYTF. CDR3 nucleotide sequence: TGTGCCAGCAGCTTTGACAGTCACTATGGCTACACCTTC.

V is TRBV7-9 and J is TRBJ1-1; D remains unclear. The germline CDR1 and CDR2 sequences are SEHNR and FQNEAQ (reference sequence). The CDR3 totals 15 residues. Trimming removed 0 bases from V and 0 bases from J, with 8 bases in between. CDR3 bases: TGTGCCAGCAGCTTAGCGGTCAGTATGAACACTGAAGCTTTCTTT. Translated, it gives CASSLAVSMNTEAFF.

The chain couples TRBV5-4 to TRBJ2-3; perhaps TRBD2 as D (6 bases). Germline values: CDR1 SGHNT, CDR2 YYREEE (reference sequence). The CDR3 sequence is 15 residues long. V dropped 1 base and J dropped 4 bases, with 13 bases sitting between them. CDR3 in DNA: TGTGCCAGCAGCTTGCTCACCGGGAGCTCAGATACGCAGTATTTT. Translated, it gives CASSLLTGSSDTQYF.

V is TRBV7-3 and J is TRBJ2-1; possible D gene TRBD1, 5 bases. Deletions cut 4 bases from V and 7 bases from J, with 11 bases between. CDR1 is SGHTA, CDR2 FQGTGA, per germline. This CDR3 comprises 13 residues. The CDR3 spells CASSSPPGNEQFF. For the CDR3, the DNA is TGTGCCAGCAGCTCCCCCCCAGGGAATGAGCAGTTCTTC. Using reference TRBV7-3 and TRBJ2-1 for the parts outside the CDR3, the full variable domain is GAGVSQTPSNKVTEKGKYVELRCDPISGHTALYWYRQSLGQGPEFLIYFQGTGAADDSGLPNDRFFAVRPEGSVSTLKIQRTERGDSAVYLCASSSPPGNEQFFGPGTRLTVL.

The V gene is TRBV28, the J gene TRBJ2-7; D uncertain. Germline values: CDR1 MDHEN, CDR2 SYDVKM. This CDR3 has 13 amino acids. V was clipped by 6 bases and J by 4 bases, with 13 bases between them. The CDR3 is CASRSGVGYEQYF. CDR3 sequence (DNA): TGTGCCAGCAGGAGTGGAGTTGGGTACGAGCAGTACTTC.

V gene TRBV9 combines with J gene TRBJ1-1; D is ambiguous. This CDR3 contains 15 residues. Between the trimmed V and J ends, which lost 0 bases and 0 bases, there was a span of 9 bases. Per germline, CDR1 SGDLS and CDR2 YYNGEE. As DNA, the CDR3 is TGTGCCAGCAGCGTAGGTGGGCACATGAACACTGAAGCTTTCTTT. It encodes CASSVGGHMNTEAFF.